The subject of this entry is one T cell receptor beta chain. This clone's antigen is unknown. The record has no base qualities; no much larger clone is one base away. The entry originates in a study of blood T cell repertoires in COVID-19 (dated by TCRdb to the early 2020s). Some background on the complete study: The collaborator samples originated in the United States, Italy and Spain and spanned the acute and convalescent phases of COVID-19. Deeply sampled blood TCRbeta repertoires from subjects exposed to, actively infected with, or recovered from COVID-19 were included in the dataset. The repertoires were released in a freely available public database intended as a resource for research on the immune response to SARS-CoV-2. A de-identified subject ID, COVID-19 status, age in years and sex were almost always included in the sample metadata. The samples were drawn from the first 160 participants of the ongoing ImmuneRACE study and from some 1,300 subjects provided by 6 global collaborators. The material from the prospective study consisted of cDNA or gDNA derived from T cells, B-cell-depleted T cells, or PBMCs. Where available, HLA class I and class II types were taken from metadata supplied by the sample provider and were not determined by assay-based typing. What the study reported, not specific to this receptor: How much clinical and demographic metadata was included differed by source and by participant, and the metadata was provided uncurated.

The CDR3 starts with the cysteine, ends with the phenylalanine, and has 16 residues. Only CDR3 DNA is held: 48 bases, read in frame from base 1. Looking up the germline V gene (reference sequence) yields CDR1 LNHDA and CDR2 SQIVND. The junction shows trimming of 6 bases on V and 7 bases on J, and the gene matches do not reach 10 bases of it. Participants in the prospective study were enrolled through a virtual design, were aged roughly 18 to 95 years, and lived in roughly 24 United States geographic areas. Cohort assignment in the prospective study relied on participant-reported clinical history from a screening survey and a study questionnaire. Exposed participants had been in contact with someone with a PCR-confirmed or clinician-diagnosed COVID-19 case within 2 weeks of study entry. In the prospective study, whole blood, serum and a nasopharyngeal or oropharyngeal swab were collected from each participant by mobile phlebotomists. Participants in the prospective study had the option to provide additional blood draws and questionnaires over a 2-month period. Before DNA extraction, prospective study blood samples were shipped either frozen or at room temperature.

TCRbeta CDR3 regions were amplified from genomic DNA by means of the immunoSEQ Assay, a bias-controlled multiplex PCR. The published analysis was carried out like this. The number of nucleated cells in each sample was estimated from the amplification of reference gene primers within the assay. To quantify the absolute abundance of each unique TCRbeta CDR3 rearrangement, sequence reads were collapsed and filtered. For each sample, productive Simpson clonality was calculated as the square root of Simpson's diversity index across productive rearrangements. As stored in TCRdb, this immuneACCESS dataset retains in-frame rearrangements with V and J assigned. A fraction of the clones does not appear; measured against another copy, unresolved V genes explain less than half of the discrepancy, and the remainder lacks a known reason. V and J calls and clone size are copied from that table; D and trimming were computed from the DNA. A total of some 300,000 clones appear in this sample, roughly 90% of them only once. 2.9% of the sample is held by the ten biggest clonotypes.

Recombination linked TRBV19 to TRBJ1-5, with 12 bases aligning to TRBD1. This clonotype was sampled from a woman aged 45-65 years who had been exposed to COVID-19. Sequencing input: PBMCs or T cells enriched from blood (not recorded which). The nucleotide sequence is TGTGCCAGTAGATCGGGACAGGGGGCCCCGGACCAGCCCCAGCATTTT. Translation gives CASRSGQGAPDQPQHF.